What follows is one TCR beta chain and its context. Its antigen is undetermined. Participants comprised healthy donors of bone marrow. The CDR3 is 15 amino acids. V shed 4 bases, J shed 3 bases, and the junction held 4 bases outside the gene matches. Germline V gives CDR1 SGHRS, CDR2 YFSETQ. This specimen belongs to a study of cytomegalovirus exposure and HLA in healthy donors. For the study at large: HLA-typed donors were the source of approximately 80 million unique TCRs held in an early data release. Study-wide points: Common viral pathogens were later found to be apparently linked to several of the most significant clusters. Three chains linked to CMV were shown in vitro to be specific for CMV antigens.

PCR was performed using 60 Vbeta and 13 Jbeta primers. Measured with immunoSEQ multiplex PCR; TCRdb has only the in-frame clones, and not every one. Altogether 150,000 to 200,000 clones are present, approximately 85% being singletons, with the ten largest covering approximately 8.5%. The chain couples TRBV5-1 to TRBJ1-3; 10 bases are shared with TRBD1. Sequencing was performed on PBMCs. The TCR sequence derives from a man younger than 30 in good health and CMV-seropositive. The CDR3 DNA sequence: TGCGCCAGCAGCACCGACAGGGGGCTTGGAAACACCATATATTTT. This encodes CASSTDRGLGNTIYF. The full variable domain, with the rest looked up from reference TRBV5-1 and TRBJ1-3, is KAGVTQTPRYLIKTRGQQVTLSCSPISGHRSVSWYQQTPGQGLQFLFEYFSETQRNKGNFPGRFSGRQFSNSRSEMNVSTLELGDSALYLCASSTDRGLGNTIYFGEGSWLTVV.